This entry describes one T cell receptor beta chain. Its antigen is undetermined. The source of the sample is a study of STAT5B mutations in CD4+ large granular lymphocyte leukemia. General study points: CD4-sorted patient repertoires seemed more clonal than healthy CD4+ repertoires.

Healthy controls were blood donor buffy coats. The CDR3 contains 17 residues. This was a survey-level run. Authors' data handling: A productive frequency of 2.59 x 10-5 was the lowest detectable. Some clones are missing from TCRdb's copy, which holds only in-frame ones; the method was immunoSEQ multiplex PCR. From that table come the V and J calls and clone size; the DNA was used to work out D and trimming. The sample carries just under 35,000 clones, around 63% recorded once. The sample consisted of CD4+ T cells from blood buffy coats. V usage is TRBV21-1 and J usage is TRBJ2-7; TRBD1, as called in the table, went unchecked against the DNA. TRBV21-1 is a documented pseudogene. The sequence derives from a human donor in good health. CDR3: CASSKHPGQRNLYEQYF. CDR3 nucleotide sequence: TGTGCCAGCAGCAAACATCCGGGACAGAGAAACCTCTACGAGCAGTACTTC.